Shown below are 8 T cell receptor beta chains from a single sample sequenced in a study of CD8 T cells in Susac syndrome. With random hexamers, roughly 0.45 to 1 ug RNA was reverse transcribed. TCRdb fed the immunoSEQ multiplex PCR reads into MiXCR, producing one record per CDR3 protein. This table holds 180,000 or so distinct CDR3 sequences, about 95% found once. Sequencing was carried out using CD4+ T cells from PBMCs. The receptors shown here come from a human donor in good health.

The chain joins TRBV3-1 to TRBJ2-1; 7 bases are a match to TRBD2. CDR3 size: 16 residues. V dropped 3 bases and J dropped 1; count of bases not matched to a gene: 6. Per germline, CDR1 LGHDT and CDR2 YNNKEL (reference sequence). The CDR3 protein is CASSQMGGLSYNEQFF. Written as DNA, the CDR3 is TGTGCCAGCAGCCAGATGGGGGGGTTGTCCTACAATGAGCAGTTCTTC.

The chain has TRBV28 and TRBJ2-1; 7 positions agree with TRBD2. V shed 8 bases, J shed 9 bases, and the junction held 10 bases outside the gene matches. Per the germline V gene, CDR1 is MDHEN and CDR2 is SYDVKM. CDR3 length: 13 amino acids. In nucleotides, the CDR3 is TGTGCCAGCGGCCCGGGGGGTCGCGTTGAGCAGTTCTTC. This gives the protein CASGPGGRVEQFF.

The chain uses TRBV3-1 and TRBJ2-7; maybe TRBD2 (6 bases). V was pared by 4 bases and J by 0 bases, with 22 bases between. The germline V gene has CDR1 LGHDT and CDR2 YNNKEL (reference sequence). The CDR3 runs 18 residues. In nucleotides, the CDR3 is TGTGCCAGCAGCCGTACTTTCCCTATTCCCGGGAGCTCCTACGAGCAGTACTTC. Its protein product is CASSRTFPIPGSSYEQYF.

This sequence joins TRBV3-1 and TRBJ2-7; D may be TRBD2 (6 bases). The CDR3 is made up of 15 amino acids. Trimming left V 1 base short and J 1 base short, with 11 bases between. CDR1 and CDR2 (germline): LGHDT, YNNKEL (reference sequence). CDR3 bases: TGTGCCAGCAGCCAAGCCCCGACTAGTTCCTACGAGCAGTACTTC. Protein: CASSQAPTSSYEQYF.

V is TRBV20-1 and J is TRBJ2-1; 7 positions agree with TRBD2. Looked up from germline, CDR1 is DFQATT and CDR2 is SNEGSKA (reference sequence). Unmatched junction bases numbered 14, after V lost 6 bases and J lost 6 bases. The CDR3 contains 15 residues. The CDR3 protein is CSAGLAVRRSNEQFF. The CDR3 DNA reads TGCAGTGCGGGTCTAGCGGTCCGGAGGAGCAATGAGCAGTTCTTC.

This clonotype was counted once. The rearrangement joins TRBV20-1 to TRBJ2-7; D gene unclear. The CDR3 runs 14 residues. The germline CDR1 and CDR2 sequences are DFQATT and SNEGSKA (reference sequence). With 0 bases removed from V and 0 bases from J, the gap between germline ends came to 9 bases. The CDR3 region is CSARDYESSYEQYF. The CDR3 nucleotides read TGCAGTGCTAGAGATTATGAGAGCTCCTACGAGCAGTACTTC.

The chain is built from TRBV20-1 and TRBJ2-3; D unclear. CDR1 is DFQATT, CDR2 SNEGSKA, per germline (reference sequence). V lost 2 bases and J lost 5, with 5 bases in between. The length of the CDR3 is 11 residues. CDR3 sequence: CSARRQDTQYF. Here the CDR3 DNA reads TGCAGTGCTAGACGACAAGATACGCAGTATTTT.

Here the CDR3 DNA reads TGTGCCAGTCGACCCCGGAGGCTCTCCTACGAGCAGTACTTC. Translated, it gives CASRPRRLSYEQYF. V is TRBV6-6 and J is TRBJ2-7; D is possibly TRBD2 (5 bases). Looked up from germline, CDR1 is MNHNY and CDR2 is SVGAGI (reference sequence). The CDR3 loop spans 14 amino acids. Trimming pared 9 bases from V and 0 bases from J, leaving 15 bases between.